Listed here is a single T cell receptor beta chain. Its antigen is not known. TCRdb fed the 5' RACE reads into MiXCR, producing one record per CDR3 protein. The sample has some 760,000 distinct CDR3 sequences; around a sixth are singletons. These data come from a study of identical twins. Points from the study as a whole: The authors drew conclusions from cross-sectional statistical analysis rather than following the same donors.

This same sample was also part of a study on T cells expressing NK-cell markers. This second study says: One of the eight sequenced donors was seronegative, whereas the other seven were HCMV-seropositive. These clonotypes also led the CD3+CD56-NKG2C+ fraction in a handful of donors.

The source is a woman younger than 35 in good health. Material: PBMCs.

For the CDR3, the DNA is TGTGCCAGCTCACCACGTTCAGGGACTAACCCCGGGGAGCTGTTTTTT. This gives the protein CASSPRSGTNPGELFF. The chain joins TRBV18 to TRBJ2-2; 7 bases align to TRBD2. The J segment lost 6 bases and the V segment lost 1 base, leaving 8 bases of the junction unmatched. The V gene's germline CDR1 is KGHSH and CDR2 LQKENI. This CDR3 comprises 16 residues.